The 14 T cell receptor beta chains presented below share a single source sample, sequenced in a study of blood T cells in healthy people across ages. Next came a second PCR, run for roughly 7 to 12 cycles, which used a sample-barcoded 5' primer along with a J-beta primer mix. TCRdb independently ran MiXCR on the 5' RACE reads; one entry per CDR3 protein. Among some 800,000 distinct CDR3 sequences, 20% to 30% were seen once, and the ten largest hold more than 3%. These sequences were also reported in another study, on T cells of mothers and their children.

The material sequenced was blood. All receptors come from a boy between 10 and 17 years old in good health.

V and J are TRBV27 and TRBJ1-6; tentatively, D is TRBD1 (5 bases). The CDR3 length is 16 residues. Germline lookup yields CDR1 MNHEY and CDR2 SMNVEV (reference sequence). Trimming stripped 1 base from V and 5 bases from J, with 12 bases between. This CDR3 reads CASSLFTGLHNSPLHF. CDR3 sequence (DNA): TGTGCCAGCAGTTTATTCACGGGGCTTCATAATTCACCCCTCCACTTT.

The CDR3 loop reads CASSSWTAANTGELFF. CDR3 nucleotide sequence: TGTGCCAGCAGCTCCTGGACAGCTGCGAACACCGGGGAGCTGTTTTTT. The chain employs TRBV7-9 and TRBJ2-2; D perhaps matches TRBD1 (6 bases). The CDR3 has 16 residues. Germline assignment: CDR1 SEHNR and CDR2 FQNEAQ (reference sequence). V was clipped by 4 bases and J by 0 bases, with 12 bases between them. The variable domain in full, completed from reference TRBV7-9 and TRBJ2-2, reads DTGVSQNPRHKITKRGQNVTFRCDPISEHNRLYWYRQTLGQGPEFLTYFQNEAQLEKSRLLSDRFSAERPKGSFSTLEIQRTEQGDSAMYLCASSSWTAANTGELFFGEGSRLTVL.

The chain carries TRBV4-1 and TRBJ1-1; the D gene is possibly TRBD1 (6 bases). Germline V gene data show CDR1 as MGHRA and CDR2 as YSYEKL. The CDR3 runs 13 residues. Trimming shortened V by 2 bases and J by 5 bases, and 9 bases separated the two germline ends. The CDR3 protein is CASSQLQGTEAFF. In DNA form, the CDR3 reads TGCGCCAGCAGCCAACTACAGGGAACTGAAGCTTTCTTT.

CDR3 region: CASSLLGGGGETQYF. The CDR3 DNA reads as TGTGCCAGCAGTTTATTAGGGGGAGGCGGCGAGACCCAGTACTTC. The chain recombines TRBV27 with TRBJ2-1; D might be TRBD1 or TRBD2, each matching 6 bases. Matching the DNA end better, TRBJ2-5 makes the J call doubtful. The CDR3 consists of 15 residues. Germline CDR1 MNHEY, CDR2 SMNVEV (reference sequence).

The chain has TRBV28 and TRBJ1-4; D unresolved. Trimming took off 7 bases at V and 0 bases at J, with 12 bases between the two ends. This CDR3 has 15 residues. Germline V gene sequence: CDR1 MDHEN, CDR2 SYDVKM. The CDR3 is CASTQVPATNEKLFF. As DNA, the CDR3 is TGTGCCAGCACCCAGGTGCCTGCAACTAATGAAAAACTGTTTTTT. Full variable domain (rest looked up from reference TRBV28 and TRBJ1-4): DVKVTQSSRYLVKRTGEKVFLECVQDMDHENMFWYRQDPGLGLRLIYFSYDVKMKEKGDIPEGYSVSREKKERFSLILESASTNQTSMYLCASTQVPATNEKLFFGSGTQLSVL.

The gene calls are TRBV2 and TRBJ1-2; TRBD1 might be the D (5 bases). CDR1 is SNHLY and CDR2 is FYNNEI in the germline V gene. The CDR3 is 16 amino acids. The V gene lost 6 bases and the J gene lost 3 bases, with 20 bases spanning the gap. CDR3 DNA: TGTGCCAGCAGCGAACCCTCCCTCCTAGGGGACTATGGCTACACCTTC. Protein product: CASSEPSLLGDYGYTF.

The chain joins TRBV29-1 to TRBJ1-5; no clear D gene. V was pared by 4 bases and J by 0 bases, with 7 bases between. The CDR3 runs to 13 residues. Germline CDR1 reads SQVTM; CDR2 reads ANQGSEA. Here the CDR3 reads CSVVWRSNQPQHF. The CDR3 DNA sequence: TGCAGCGTTGTTTGGCGTAGCAATCAGCCCCAGCATTTT.

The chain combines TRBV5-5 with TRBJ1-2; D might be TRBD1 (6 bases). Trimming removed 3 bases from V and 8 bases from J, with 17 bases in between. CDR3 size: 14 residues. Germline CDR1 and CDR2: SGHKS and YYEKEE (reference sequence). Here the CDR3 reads CASSSGAHRRGYTF. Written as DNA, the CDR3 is TGTGCCAGCAGCTCGGGGGCCCACCGACGCGGCTACACCTTC.

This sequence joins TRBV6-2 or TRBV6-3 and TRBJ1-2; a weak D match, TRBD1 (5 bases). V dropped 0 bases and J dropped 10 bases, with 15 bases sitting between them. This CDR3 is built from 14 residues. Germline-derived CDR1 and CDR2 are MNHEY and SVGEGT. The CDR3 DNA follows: TGTGCCAGCAGTTACTCGACAGCCAGGGATGACTACACCTTC. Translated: CASSYSTARDDYTF.

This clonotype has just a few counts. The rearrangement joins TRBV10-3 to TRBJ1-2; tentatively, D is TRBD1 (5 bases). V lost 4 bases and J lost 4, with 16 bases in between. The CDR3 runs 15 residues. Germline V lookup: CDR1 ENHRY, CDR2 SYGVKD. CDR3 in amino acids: CAISATGEGLYGYTF. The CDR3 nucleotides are TGTGCCATCAGTGCCACAGGAGAGGGGCTCTATGGCTACACCTTC.

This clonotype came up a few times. CDR3 amino acids: CAWSVLGFSQETQYF. CDR3 DNA: TGTGCCTGGAGTGTACTAGGGTTTTCCCAAGAGACCCAGTACTTC. The gene calls are TRBV30 and TRBJ2-5; D may be TRBD2 (5 bases). Per germline, CDR1 GTSNPN and CDR2 SVGIG (reference sequence). This CDR3 is built from 15 residues. V lost 0 bases and J 1 base, leaving 12 bases between the germline ends.

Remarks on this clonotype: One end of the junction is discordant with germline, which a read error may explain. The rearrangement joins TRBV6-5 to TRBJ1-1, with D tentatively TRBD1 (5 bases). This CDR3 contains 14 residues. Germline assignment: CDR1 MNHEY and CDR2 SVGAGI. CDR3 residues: CASTPGGGITVAFF. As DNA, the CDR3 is TGTGCCAGCACTCCGGGTGGGGGGATCACTGTAGCTTTCTTT.

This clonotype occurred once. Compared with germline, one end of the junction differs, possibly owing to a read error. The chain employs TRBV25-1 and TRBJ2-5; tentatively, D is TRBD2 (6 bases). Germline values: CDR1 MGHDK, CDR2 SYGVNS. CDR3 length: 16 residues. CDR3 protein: CASGEGLRELAETQYF. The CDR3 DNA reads TGTGCCAGCGGTGAGGGTCTCCGGGAGTTGGCGGAGACCCAGTACTTC. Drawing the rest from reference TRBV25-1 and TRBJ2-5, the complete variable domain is EADIYQTPRYLVIGTGKKITLECSQTMGHDKMYWYQQDPGMELHLIHYSYGVNSTEKGDLSSESTVSRIRTEHFPLTLESARPSHTSQYLCASGEGLRELAETQYFGPGTRLLVL.

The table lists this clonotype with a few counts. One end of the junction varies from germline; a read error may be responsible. The CDR3 is CAGSQDSGERPYNEQFF. The CDR3 coding sequence is TGTGCCGGCAGCCAAGATAGTGGGGAGCGGCCTTACAATGAGCAGTTCTTC. The genes are TRBV3-1 and TRBJ2-5; tentative D call: TRBD2 (5 bases). Gene TRBJ2-1 matches the end of the DNA better, so the J call may be wrong. CDR3 length: 17 amino acids. Germline CDR1 and CDR2: LGHDT and YNNKEL (reference sequence).